Listed below are T cell receptor beta chains from one sample, sequenced in a study of blood T cells in healthy people across ages. MiXCR, run by TCRdb on the 5' RACE reads, gives a single entry per CDR3 protein. The sample lists over 1,300,000 distinct CDR3 sequences; approximately 59% were seen once. Source material: blood. All receptors come from a man aged 18 to 29 in good health. Each CDR3 is given with its conserved first and last residue. D genes are given only for firm matches. Clone size appears in some rows only: once, few, many, or a class for an expanded clone.

>.|TRBJ2-1|TRBV2|.
TGTGCCAGCAGTGAAGCCCCCCGGAGCAATGAGCAGTTCTTC
CASSEAPRSNEQFF
>.|TRBJ2-7|TRBV27|.
TGTGCCAGCAGTCCACGGGGACCTCACTACGAGCAGTACTTC
CASSPRGPHYEQYF
>few|TRBJ2-3|TRBV6-5|.
TGTGCCAGCAGTTACGGGGGGGACACCACAGATACGCAGTATTTT
CASSYGGDTTDTQYF
>.|TRBJ1-2|TRBV6-2/TRBV6-3|.
TGTGCCAGCCTCCCTCGGGGGGGACGGAGCAACTATGGCTACACCTTC
CASLPRGGRSNYGYTF
>.|TRBJ2-4|TRBV4-1|TRBD2
TGCGCCAGCAGCCAACACCTTAGCGGGGGACTAGCCAAAAACATTCAGTACTTC
CASSQHLSGGLAKNIQYF
>.|TRBJ1-5|TRBV7-2|.
TGTGCCAGCGGCCCAGTCTCAGGGGAGCCCCAGCATTTT
CASGPVSGEPQHF
>.|TRBJ2-1|TRBV28|.
TGTGTCAGCAGATTCTCAGGATACAGCTCCTACAATGAGCAGTTCTTC
CVSRFSGYSSYNEQFF
>.|TRBJ2-1|TRBV6-6|.
TGTGCCAGCAGTCAGATCAAACGAGGAGAATGGTTCTTC
CASSQIKRGEWFF
>.|TRBJ1-2|TRBV4-2|TRBD1
TGTGCCAGCAGCCAAGGACAGGGGGCGAGGTATGGCTACACCTTC
CASSQGQGARYGYTF
>.|TRBJ2-2|TRBV6-2/TRBV6-3|.
TGTGCCAGCAGTTACGTGGGGAATTCAAAGTTGGAGCTGTTTTTT
CASSYVGNSKLELFF
>.|TRBJ2-5|TRBV20-1|TRBD2
TGCAGTGCTAGAGGACTAGCGGGGGGATCCGATGAGCAGTACTTC
CSARGLAGGSDEQYF
>once|TRBJ2-3|TRBV28|.
TGTGCCAGCAGTCCTAGGGTAGATAAGCATCACGATACGCAGTATTTT
CASSPRVDKHHDTQYF
>.|TRBJ1-2|TRBV5-1|.
TGCGCCAGCAGCTGGAATCCAGGCTATGGCTACACCTTC
CASSWNPGYGYTF
>once|TRBJ1-5|TRBV20-1|.
TGCAGTGCTGAACAGGATTCAGGGCAGCCCCAGCATTTT
CSAEQDSGQPQHF
>few|TRBJ2-5|TRBV29-1|.
TGCAGCGTTGAAGATGCTGAGACCCAGTACTTC
CSVEDAETQYF
>few|TRBJ1-6|TRBV30|TRBD1
TGTGCCTGGGGGGACAGGGCGGATTCACCCCTCCACTTT
CAWGDRADSPLHF
>.|TRBJ2-3|TRBV6-5|.
TGTGCCAGCAGTTACAGGAAAACGGATACGCAGTATTTT
CASSYRKTDTQYF
>.|TRBJ2-5|TRBV7-8|TRBD2
TGTGCCAGCTCCGCTACGAGGGAGCGGGATGGGGGACAAGAGACCCAGTACTTC
CASSATRERDGGQETQYF
>.|TRBJ2-5|TRBV19|.
TGTGCCAGTAGTATAATCGGAGAGACCCAGTACTTC
CASSIIGETQYF
>.|TRBJ2-2|TRBV12-3/TRBV12-4|.
TGTGCCAGCCAGGGCAGAGACGCGAACACCGGGGAGCTGTTTTTT
CASQGRDANTGELFF
>once|TRBJ2-7|TRBV5-1|.
TGCGCCAGCAGCTTGGCGGGGGGCGGGATCGTCGAGCAGTACTTC
CASSLAGGGIVEQYF
>once|TRBJ1-6|TRBV20-1|.
TGCAGTGCTGCCGCCGGGACGGACTATTCACCCCTCCACTTT
CSAAAGTDYSPLHF
>.|TRBJ2-3|TRBV6-5|.
TGTGCCAGCAGCCTACAGATAAGCACAGATACGCAGTATTTT
CASSLQISTDTQYF
>.|TRBJ2-2|TRBV5-1|.
TGCGCCATCCTGGTGAACGGGGAGCTGTTTTTT
CAILVNGELFF